Each of the 2 T cell receptor beta chains below was sequenced from the same sample in a study of response to subunit inactivated influenza vaccine. TCRdb processed the RT-PCR reads anew with MiXCR; each CDR3 protein has one entry. This repertoire shows approximately 300,000 distinct CDR3 sequences, about 20% found once; its top ten account for about a tenth. The specimen was PBMCs from blood, collected less than 22 months after vaccination. The origin of the receptors is a man between 50 and 69 years old who received an inactivated influenza vaccine.

V is TRBV5-1 and J is TRBJ1-1; no clear D gene. Trimming took off 0 bases at V and 0 bases at J, with 6 bases between the two ends. The germline V gene encodes CDR1 SGHRS and CDR2 YFSETQ. The CDR3 runs to 14 residues. CDR3 sequence: CASSLGEVNTEAFF. The CDR3 DNA reads as TGCGCCAGCAGCTTGGGGGAGGTGAACACTGAAGCTTTCTTT.

The chain recombines TRBV29-1 with TRBJ2-6; D possibly corresponds to TRBD2 (5 bases). The V end was cut by 4 bases, the J end by 4 bases, with 11 bases between. CDR3 length equals 14 residues. Germline CDR1 is SQVTM and CDR2 is ANQGSEA. The CDR3 loop reads CSVGRGTGANVLTF. In DNA form, the CDR3 reads TGCAGCGTTGGACGGGGTACGGGGGCCAACGTCCTGACTTTC.